Sequencing of this T cell receptor beta chain was carried out in a study of radiotherapy plus CTLA-4 blockade in lung cancer. Study-level results: In blood, tumor-derived TCR clones expanded after radiotherapy plus ipilimumab.

TCRdb's copy holds only in-frame clones and misses some; the assay was immunoSEQ multiplex PCR. Among 35,000 to 40,000 clones, approximately 85% were seen once, and the ten largest hold about 5.3%. CDR3 size: 16 residues. CDR1 SGHRS and CDR2 YFSETQ come from the germline V gene. V lost 0 bases to trimming and J lost 0 bases; unmatched junction nucleotides: 5. Patients with chemo-refractory metastatic non-small-cell lung cancer received focal radiation plus CTLA-4 blockade with ipilimumab. As to this clone: Its antigen is unidentified.

This clonotype was obtained from a human donor with non-small cell lung cancer who had stable disease on radiotherapy plus ipilimumab. Here the sequenced sample was peripheral blood, taken from a patient treated with radiotherapy plus ipilimumab. The chain employs TRBV5-1 and TRBJ2-7; 8 bases fit TRBD1. CDR3 protein: CASSLDRGISSYEQYF. The CDR3 DNA sequence: TGCGCCAGCAGCTTGGACAGGGGGATTAGCTCCTACGAGCAGTACTTC.